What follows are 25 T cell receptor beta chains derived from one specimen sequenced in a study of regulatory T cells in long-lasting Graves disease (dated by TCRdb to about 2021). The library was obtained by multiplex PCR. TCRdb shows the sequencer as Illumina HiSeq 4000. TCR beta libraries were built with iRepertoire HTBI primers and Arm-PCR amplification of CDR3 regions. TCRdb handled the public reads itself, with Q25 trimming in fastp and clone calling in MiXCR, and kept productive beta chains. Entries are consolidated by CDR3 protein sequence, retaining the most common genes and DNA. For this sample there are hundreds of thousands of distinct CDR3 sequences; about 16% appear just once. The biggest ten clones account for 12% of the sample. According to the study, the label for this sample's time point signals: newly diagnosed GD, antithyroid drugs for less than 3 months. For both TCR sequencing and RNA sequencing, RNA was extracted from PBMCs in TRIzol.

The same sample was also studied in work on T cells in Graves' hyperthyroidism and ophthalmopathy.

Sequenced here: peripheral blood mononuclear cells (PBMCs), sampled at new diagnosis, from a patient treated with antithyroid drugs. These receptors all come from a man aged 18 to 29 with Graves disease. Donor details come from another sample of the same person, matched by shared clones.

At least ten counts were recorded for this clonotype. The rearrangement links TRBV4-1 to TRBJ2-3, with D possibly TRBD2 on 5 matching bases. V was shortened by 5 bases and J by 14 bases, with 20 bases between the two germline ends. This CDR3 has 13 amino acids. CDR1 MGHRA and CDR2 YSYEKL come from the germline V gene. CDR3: CASSDLSRSGGYF. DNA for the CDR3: TGCGCCAGCAGCGATCTTAGCCGGTCCGGAGGGTATTTT.

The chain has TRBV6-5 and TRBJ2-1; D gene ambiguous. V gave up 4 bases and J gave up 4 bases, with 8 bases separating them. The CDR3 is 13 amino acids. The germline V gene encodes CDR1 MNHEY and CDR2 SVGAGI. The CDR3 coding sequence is TGTGCCAGCAGTTTCCTGCTATACAATGAGCAGTTCTTC. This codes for CASSFLLYNEQFF.

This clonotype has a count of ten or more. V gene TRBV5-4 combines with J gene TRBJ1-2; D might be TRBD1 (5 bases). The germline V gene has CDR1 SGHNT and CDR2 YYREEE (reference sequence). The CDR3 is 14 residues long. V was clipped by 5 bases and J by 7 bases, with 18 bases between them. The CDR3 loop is CASSSGTLDPGYTF. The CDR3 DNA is TGTGCCAGCAGTTCCGGGACCCTTGATCCTGGCTACACCTTC. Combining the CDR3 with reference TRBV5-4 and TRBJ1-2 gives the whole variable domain ETGVTQSPTHLIKTRGQQVTLRCSSQSGHNTVSWYQQALGQGPQFIFQYYREEENGRGNFPPRFSGLQFPNYSSELNVNALELDDSALYLCASSSGTLDPGYTFGSGTRLTVV.

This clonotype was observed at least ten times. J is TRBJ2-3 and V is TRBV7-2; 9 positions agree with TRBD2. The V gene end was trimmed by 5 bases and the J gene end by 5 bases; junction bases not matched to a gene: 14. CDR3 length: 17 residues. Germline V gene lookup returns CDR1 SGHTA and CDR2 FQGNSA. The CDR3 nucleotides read TGTGCCAGCAGCCGTGGTAGCGGGAGATATATGCTAGATACGCAGTATTTT. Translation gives CASSRGSGRYMLDTQYF.

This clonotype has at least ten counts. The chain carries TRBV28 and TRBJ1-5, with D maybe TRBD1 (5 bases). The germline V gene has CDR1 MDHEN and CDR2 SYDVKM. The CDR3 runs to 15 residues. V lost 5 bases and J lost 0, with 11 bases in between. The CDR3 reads CASSIQAYSNQPQHF. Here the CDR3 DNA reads TGTGCCAGCAGTATACAGGCTTATAGCAATCAGCCCCAGCATTTT.

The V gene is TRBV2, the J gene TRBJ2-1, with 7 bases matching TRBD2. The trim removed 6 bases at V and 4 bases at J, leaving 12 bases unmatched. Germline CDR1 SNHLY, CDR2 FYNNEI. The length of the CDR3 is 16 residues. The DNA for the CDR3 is TGTGCCAGCAGAGTGGGATCTAGCGGTAGTTACAATGAGCAGTTCTTC. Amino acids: CASRVGSSGSYNEQFF.

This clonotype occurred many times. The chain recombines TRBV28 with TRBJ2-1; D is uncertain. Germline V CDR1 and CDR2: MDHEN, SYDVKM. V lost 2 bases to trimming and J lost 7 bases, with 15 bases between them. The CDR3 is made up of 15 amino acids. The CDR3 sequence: CASSLAPPGNNEQFF. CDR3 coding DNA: TGTGCCAGCAGTTTAGCTCCCCCGGGCAATAATGAGCAGTTCTTC. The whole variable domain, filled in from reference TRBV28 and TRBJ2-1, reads DVKVTQSSRYLVKRTGEKVFLECVQDMDHENMFWYRQDPGLGLRLIYFSYDVKMKEKGDIPEGYSVSREKKERFSLILESASTNQTSMYLCASSLAPPGNNEQFFGPGTRLTVL.

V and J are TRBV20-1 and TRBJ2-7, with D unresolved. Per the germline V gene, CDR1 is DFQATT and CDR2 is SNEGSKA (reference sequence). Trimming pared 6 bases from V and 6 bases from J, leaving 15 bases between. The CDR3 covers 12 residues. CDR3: CSAKELLREQYF. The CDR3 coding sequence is TGCAGTGCCAAGGAACTCCTCCGCGAGCAGTACTTC.

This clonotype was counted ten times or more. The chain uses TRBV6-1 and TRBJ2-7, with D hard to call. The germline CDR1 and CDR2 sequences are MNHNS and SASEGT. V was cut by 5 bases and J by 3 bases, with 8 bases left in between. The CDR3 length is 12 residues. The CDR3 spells CASSPRLYEQYF. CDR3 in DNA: TGTGCCAGCAGTCCTAGGCTCTACGAGCAGTACTTC.

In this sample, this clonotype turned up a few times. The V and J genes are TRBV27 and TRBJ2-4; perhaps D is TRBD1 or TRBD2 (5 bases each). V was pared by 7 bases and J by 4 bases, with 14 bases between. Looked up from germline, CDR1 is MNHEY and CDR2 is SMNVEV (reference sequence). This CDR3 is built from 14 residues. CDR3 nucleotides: TGTGCCAGCAAAAGGGACCCTAAAAAAAACATTCAGTACTTC. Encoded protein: CASKRDPKKNIQYF.

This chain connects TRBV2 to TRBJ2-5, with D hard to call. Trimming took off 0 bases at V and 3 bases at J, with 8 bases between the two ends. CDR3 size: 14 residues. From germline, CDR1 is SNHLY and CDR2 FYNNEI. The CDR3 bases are TGTGCCAGCAGTGAAGCGCTTCCGGAAGAGACCCAGTACTTC. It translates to CASSEALPEETQYF.

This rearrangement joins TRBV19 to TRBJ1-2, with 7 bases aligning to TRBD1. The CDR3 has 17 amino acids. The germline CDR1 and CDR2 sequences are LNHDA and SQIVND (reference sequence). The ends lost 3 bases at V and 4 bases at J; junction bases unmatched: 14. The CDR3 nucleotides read TGTGCCAGTAGTATCCGGGACAGCTCAACAGCCCCCTATGGCTACACCTTC. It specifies CASSIRDSSTAPYGYTF.

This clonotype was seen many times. The CDR3 is CASSWGDADSNQPQHF. The CDR3 coding sequence is TGTGCCAGCAGTTGGGGGGATGCCGATAGCAATCAGCCCCAGCATTTT. V gene TRBV2 combines with J gene TRBJ1-5; TRBD1 is a possible D gene (5 bases). The CDR3 contains 16 residues. With 5 bases removed from V and 0 bases from J, the gap between germline ends came to 14 bases. CDR1 and CDR2 (germline): SNHLY, FYNNEI.

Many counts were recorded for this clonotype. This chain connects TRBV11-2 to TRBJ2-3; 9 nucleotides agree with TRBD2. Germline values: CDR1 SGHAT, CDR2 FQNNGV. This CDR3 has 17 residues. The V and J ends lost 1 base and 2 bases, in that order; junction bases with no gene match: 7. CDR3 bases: TGTGCCAGCAGCTTAGTGCTACTAGCGGGCCACACAGATACGCAGTATTTT. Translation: CASSLVLLAGHTDTQYF.

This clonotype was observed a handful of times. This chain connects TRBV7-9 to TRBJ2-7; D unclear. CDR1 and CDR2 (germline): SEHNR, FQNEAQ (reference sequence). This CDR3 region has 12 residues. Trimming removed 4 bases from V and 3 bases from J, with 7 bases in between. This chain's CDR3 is CASSSVNYEQYF. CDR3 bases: TGTGCCAGCAGCTCGGTCAACTACGAGCAGTACTTC.

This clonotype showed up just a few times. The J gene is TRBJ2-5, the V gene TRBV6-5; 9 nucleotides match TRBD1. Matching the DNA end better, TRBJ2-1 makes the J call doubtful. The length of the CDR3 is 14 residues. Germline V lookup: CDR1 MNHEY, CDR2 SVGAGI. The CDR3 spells CASSLRTGEDEQFF. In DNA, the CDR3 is TGTGCCAGCAGTTTAAGGACAGGGGAGGATGAGCAGTTCTTC.

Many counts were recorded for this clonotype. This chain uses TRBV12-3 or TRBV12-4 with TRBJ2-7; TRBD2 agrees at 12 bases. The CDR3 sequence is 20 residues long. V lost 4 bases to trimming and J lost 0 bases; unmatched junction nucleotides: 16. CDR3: CASSSGLAGPPYLSSYEQYF. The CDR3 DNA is TGTGCCAGCAGTTCCGGACTAGCGGGACCTCCGTACCTTAGCTCCTACGAGCAGTACTTC.

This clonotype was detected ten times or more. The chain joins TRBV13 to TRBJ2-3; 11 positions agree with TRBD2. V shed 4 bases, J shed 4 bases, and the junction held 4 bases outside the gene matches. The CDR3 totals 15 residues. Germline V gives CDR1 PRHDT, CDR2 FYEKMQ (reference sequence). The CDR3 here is CASSSLAGVSDTQYF. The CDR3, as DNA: TGTGCCAGCAGCTCACTAGCGGGAGTCTCAGATACGCAGTATTTT.

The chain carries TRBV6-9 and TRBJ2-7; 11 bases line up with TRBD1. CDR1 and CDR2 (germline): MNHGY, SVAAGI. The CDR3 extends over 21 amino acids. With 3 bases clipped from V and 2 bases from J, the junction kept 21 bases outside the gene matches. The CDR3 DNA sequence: TGTGCCAGCAGTTACCGGACAGGGGGCGCGGTAGTCGAGCGGTGGGCCTACGAGCAGTACTTC. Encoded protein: CASSYRTGGAVVERWAYEQYF.

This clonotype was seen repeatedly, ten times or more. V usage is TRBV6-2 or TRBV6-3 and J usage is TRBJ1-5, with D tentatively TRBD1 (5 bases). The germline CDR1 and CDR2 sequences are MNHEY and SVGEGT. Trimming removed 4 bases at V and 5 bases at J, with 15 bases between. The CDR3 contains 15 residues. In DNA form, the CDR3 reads TGTGCCAGCAGTTGGGGCCAGGGTCTCGATCAGCCCCAGCATTTT. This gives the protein CASSWGQGLDQPQHF.

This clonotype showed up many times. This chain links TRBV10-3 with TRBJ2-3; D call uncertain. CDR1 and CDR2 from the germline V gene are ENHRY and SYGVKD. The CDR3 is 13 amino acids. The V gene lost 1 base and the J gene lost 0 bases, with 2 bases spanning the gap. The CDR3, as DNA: TGTGCCATCAGTGAGTTTAGCACAGATACGCAGTATTTT. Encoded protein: CAISEFSTDTQYF.

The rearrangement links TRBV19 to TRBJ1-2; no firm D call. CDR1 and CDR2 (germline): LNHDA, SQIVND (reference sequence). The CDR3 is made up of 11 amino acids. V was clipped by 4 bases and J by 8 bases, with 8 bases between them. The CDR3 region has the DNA TGTGCCAGTAGTAAAGGAACGGGCTACACCTTC. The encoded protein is CASSKGTGYTF. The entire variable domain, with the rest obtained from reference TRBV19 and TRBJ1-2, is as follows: DGGITQSPKYLFRKEGQNVTLSCEQNLNHDAMYWYRQDPGQGLRLIYYSQIVNDFQKGDIAEGYSVSREKKESFPLTVTSAQKNPTAFYLCASSKGTGYTFGSGTRLTVV.

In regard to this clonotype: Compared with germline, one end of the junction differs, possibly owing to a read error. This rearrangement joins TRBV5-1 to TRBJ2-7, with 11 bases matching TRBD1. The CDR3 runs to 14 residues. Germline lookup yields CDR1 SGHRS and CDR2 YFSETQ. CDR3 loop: CAGSSGQGADEQYF. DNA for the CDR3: TGCGCCGGCAGCTCCGGACAGGGGGCCGACGAGCAGTACTTC. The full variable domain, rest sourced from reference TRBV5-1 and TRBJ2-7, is KAGVTQTPRYLIKTRGQQVTLSCSPISGHRSVSWYQQTPGQGLQFLFEYFSETQRNKGNFPGRFSGRQFSNSRSEMNVSTLELGDSALYLCAGSSGQGADEQYFGPGTRLTVT.

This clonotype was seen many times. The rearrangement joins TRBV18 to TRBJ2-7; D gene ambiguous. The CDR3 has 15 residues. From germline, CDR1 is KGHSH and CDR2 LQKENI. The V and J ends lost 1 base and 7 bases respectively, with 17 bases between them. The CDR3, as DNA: TGTGCCAGCTCACCACGCTCGGTTCTGACTGGGGAGCAGTACTTC. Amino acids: CASSPRSVLTGEQYF. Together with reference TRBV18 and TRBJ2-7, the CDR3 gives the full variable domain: NAGVMQNPRHLVRRRGQEARLRCSPMKGHSHVYWYRQLPEEGLKFMVYLQKENIIDESGMPKERFSAEFPKEGPSILRIQQVVRGDSAAYFCASSPRSVLTGEQYFGPGTRLTVT.

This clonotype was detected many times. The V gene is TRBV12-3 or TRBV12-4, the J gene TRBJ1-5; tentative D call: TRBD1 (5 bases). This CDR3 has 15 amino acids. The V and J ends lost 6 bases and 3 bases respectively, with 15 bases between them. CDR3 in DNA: TGTGCCAGCAGCCCCGGTGGCGGACACAATCAGCCCCAGCATTTT. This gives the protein CASSPGGGHNQPQHF.